Presented here are 14 T cell receptor beta chains from one specimen sequenced in a study of blood T cell repertoires in COVID-19. The data were produced by immunoSEQ multiplex PCR, yet TCRdb's version contains in-frame clones alone and is incomplete. Here the sample spans 200,000 to 250,000 clones, over 65% being singletons. Input material: PBMCs or T cells enriched from blood (not recorded which). These receptor sequences come from a woman aged 55-70 years who had recovered from COVID-19.

The chain employs TRBV2 and TRBJ1-4; D unclear. Trimming shortened V by 1 base and J by 8 bases, and 14 bases separated the two germline ends. This CDR3 is 15 amino acids long. Germline lookup yields CDR1 SNHLY and CDR2 FYNNEI. CDR3 sequence reads: CASSEGRFGSEKLFF. CDR3 bases: TGTGCCAGCAGTGAAGGCCGCTTTGGTAGCGAAAAACTGTTTTTT. Based on the CDR3 plus reference TRBV2 and TRBJ1-4, the full variable domain is EPEVTQTPSHQVTQMGQEVILRCVPISNHLYFYWYRQILGQKVEFLVSFYNNEISEKSEIFDDQFSVERPDGSNFTLKIRSTKLEDSAMYFCASSEGRFGSEKLFFGSGTQLSVL.

The chain's CDR3 is CASSQDSSSPGVKFF. The CDR3 bases are TGTGCCAGCAGCCAAGATAGCTCCTCTCCAGGGGTCAAGTTCTTC. The genes are TRBV3-1 (or the pseudogene TRBV3-2) and TRBJ2-1; maybe TRBD1 (6 bases). Germline V CDR1 and CDR2: LGHDT, YNNKEL (reference sequence). V lost 0 bases and J lost 14, with 20 bases in between. CDR3 length: 15 amino acids.

The chain joins TRBV9 to TRBJ1-6, with a tentative D call TRBD1 (5 bases). Germline CDR1 reads SGDLS; CDR2 reads YYNGEE. The CDR3 covers 15 residues. Trimming cost V 4 bases and J 10 bases, with 18 bases left between them. The CDR3, as DNA: TGTGCCAGCAGCACACTTCCGGACACCGGGTCACCCCTCCACTTT. This codes for CASSTLPDTGSPLHF.

This clone has a handful of counts. The chain links TRBV2 to TRBJ1-5; TRBD1 matches 7 bases. Looked up from germline, CDR1 is SNHLY and CDR2 is FYNNEI. This CDR3 comprises 13 residues. The junction had 3 bases not matched to a gene; V was cut back by 7 bases and J by 3 bases. CDR3 in amino acids: CASKQGPNQPQHF. CDR3 DNA sequence: TGTGCCAGCAAACAGGGGCCCAATCAGCCCCAGCATTTT. Full variable domain (remainder filled in from reference TRBV2 and TRBJ1-5): EPEVTQTPSHQVTQMGQEVILRCVPISNHLYFYWYRQILGQKVEFLVSFYNNEISEKSEIFDDQFSVERPDGSNFTLKIRSTKLEDSAMYFCASKQGPNQPQHFGDGTRLSIL.

J is TRBJ2-3 and V is TRBV19; no reliable D call. The CDR3 spans 18 residues. With 8 bases removed from V and 0 bases from J, the gap between germline ends came to 24 bases. Per the germline V gene, CDR1 is LNHDA and CDR2 is SQIVND (reference sequence). The CDR3 loop is CASDLPSELASSTDTQYF. DNA for the CDR3: TGTGCCAGTGACCTGCCGTCGGAGCTCGCCTCTAGCACAGATACGCAGTATTTT.

The V and J genes are TRBV2 and TRBJ1-1; D is possibly TRBD1 (6 bases). CDR1 and CDR2 (germline): SNHLY, FYNNEI. V lost 8 bases and J lost 0, with 13 bases in between. The CDR3 runs to 14 residues. The CDR3, as DNA: TGTGCCAGCGATCAGGGGAAAATGAACACTGAAGCTTTCTTT. This encodes CASDQGKMNTEAFF.

V usage is TRBV7-2 and J usage is TRBJ1-1; D may be TRBD1 (6 bases). CDR1 is SGHTA, CDR2 FQGNSA, per germline. The CDR3 has 15 residues. With 2 bases removed from V and 4 bases from J, the gap between germline ends came to 14 bases. CDR3 loop: CASSLTTGYVTEAFF. As DNA, the CDR3 is TGTGCCAGCAGCTTAACTACAGGGTATGTCACTGAAGCTTTCTTT.

This clone is a singleton in its sample. The chain uses TRBV19 and TRBJ1-6, with 7 bases aligning to TRBD1. Germline V gene lookup returns CDR1 LNHDA and CDR2 SQIVND (reference sequence). The CDR3 is 14 residues long. V shed 7 bases, J shed 8 bases, and the junction held 8 bases outside the gene matches. The CDR3 is CASTARQGDSPLHF. The DNA for the CDR3 is TGTGCCAGTACCGCGCGACAGGGAGATTCACCCCTCCACTTT.

The rearrangement joins TRBV3-1 (or the pseudogene TRBV3-2) to TRBJ2-2, with D tentatively TRBD1 (6 bases). The CDR3 extends over 13 amino acids. V was trimmed by 3 bases and J by 9 bases, leaving 11 bases between them. CDR1 and CDR2 (germline): LGHDT, YNNKEL (reference sequence). CDR3 residues: CASSQKGVRELFF. The DNA of the CDR3 is TGTGCCAGCAGCCAGAAGGGGGTGAGGGAGCTGTTTTTT.

The chain combines TRBV3-1 (or the pseudogene TRBV3-2) with TRBJ2-7; D ambiguous. V dropped 1 base and J dropped 3 bases, with 7 bases sitting between them. This CDR3 has 13 residues. Per the germline V gene, CDR1 is LGHDT and CDR2 is YNNKEL (reference sequence). The DNA for the CDR3 is TGTGCCAGCAGCCAAGCCCTAGACTACGAGCAGTACTTC. It yields the protein CASSQALDYEQYF.

The chain employs TRBV11-2 and TRBJ2-1; 9 positions match TRBD2. The V gene end was trimmed by 1 base and the J gene end by 2 bases; junction bases not matched to a gene: 3. The CDR3 contains 16 residues. Germline CDR1 and CDR2: SGHAT and FQNNGV. CDR3 coding DNA: TGTGCCAGCAGCTTAGGTGGCGGGGGGGCCTACAATGAGCAGTTCTTC. This gives the protein CASSLGGGGAYNEQFF.

The DNA of the CDR3 is TGTGCCAGCAGCTCGGAGGGGTCAGCTAATGAAAAACTGTTTTTT. It specifies CASSSEGSANEKLFF. V gene TRBV11-2 combines with J gene TRBJ1-4; D may be TRBD1 (5 bases). CDR1 and CDR2 from the germline V gene are SGHAT and FQNNGV. V was clipped by 4 bases and J by 3 bases, with 12 bases between them. The CDR3 has 15 amino acids.

V and J are TRBV5-6 and TRBJ1-6; 7 nucleotides align to TRBD1. The CDR3 is made up of 13 amino acids. J gave up 6 bases and V 7 bases, and 4 bases lay outside the gene matches. From germline, CDR1 is SGHDT and CDR2 YYEEEE. The CDR3 sequence is CASEDRLNSPLHF. In nucleotides, the CDR3 is TGTGCCAGCGAGGACAGGCTTAATTCACCCCTCCACTTT.

This chain connects TRBV12-3 or TRBV12-4 to TRBJ2-7; 8 bases line up with TRBD2. The V segment lost 6 bases and the J segment 6 bases; nucleotides outside the gene matches: 7. This CDR3 has 13 residues. The CDR3 spells CASSIYRGGEQYF. For the CDR3, the DNA is TGTGCCAGCAGCATCTACCGGGGGGGCGAGCAGTACTTC.